Below are 14 T cell receptor beta chains sequenced from a single sample in a study of blood T cells in healthy people across ages. The second PCR ran roughly 7 to 11 cycles with a sample-barcoded 5' primer and J-beta primers. TCRdb reprocessed the 5' RACE reads via MiXCR and lists one record per CDR3 protein. The profile shows more than 700,000 distinct CDR3 sequences, 35% to 60% of them singletons. The sample consisted of blood. These receptors originate from a man of 80 years or more in good health.

The chain couples TRBV6-6 to TRBJ1-5; no clear D. The CDR3 has 15 residues. The germline CDR1 and CDR2 sequences are MNHNY and SVGAGI (reference sequence). The V end lost 5 bases, the J end lost 6 bases, and 17 bases lay between the germline ends. In DNA form, the CDR3 reads TGTGCCAGCAGTAGAGGTATGGGTAGAGGTCAGCCCCAGCATTTT. Amino acid sequence: CASSRGMGRGQPQHF.

This chain connects TRBV11-2 to TRBJ2-1, with D unclear. CDR1 SGHAT and CDR2 FQNNGV come from the germline V gene. The CDR3 has 13 residues. V lost 5 bases and J lost 5, with 10 bases in between. CDR3 nucleotide sequence: TGTGCCAGCAGCACCCCTAACGACAATGAGCAGTTCTTC. It translates to CASSTPNDNEQFF. The variable domain in full, completed from reference TRBV11-2 and TRBJ2-1, reads EAGVAQSPRYKIIEKRQSVAFWCNPISGHATLYWYQQILGQGPKLLIQFQNNGVVDDSQLPKDRFSAERLKGVDSTLKIQPAKLEDSAVYLCASSTPNDNEQFFGPGTRLTVL.

The rearrangement joins TRBV4-2 to TRBJ2-1; perhaps TRBD2 as D (5 bases). Germline assignment: CDR1 LGHNA and CDR2 YNFKEQ. The CDR3 loop spans 17 amino acids. Between the trimmed V and J ends, which lost 2 bases and 5 bases, there was a span of 19 bases. CDR3 sequence reads: CASSQRRGSSGDNEQFF. The CDR3 nucleotides read TGTGCCAGCAGCCAAAGGCGAGGGAGCTCTGGGGACAATGAGCAGTTCTTC.

A remark on this clonotype: One end of the junction fails to match germline, which may point to a read error. J is TRBJ2-1 and V is TRBV7-3; perhaps TRBD2 as D (5 bases). Germline V lookup: CDR1 SGHTA, CDR2 FQGTGA. This CDR3 is built from 14 residues. CDR3 DNA: TGTGCCAGCAGCTTATCGGCAGACTACAATGAGCAGTGCTTC. Amino acid sequence: CASSLSADYNEQCF.

The chain combines TRBV6-2 or TRBV6-3 with TRBJ2-7; 7 bases are shared with TRBD2. This CDR3 spans 15 amino acids. Germline V lookup: CDR1 MNHEY, CDR2 SVGEGT. The V gene end was trimmed by 1 base and the J gene end by 6 bases; junction bases not matched to a gene: 9. CDR3 protein: CASSYWASGNAEQYF. CDR3 nucleotide sequence: TGTGCCAGCAGTTACTGGGCTAGCGGTAACGCCGAGCAGTACTTC.

The chain is built from TRBV28 and TRBJ1-5; unclear D gene. The CDR3 totals 14 residues. Trimming shortened V by 1 base and J by 5 bases, and 9 bases separated the two germline ends. Germline lookup yields CDR1 MDHEN and CDR2 SYDVKM. The CDR3 DNA sequence: TGTGCCAGCAGTTTATATGGACCCCATCAGCCCCAGCATTTT. It translates to CASSLYGPHQPQHF.

The chain links TRBV4-2 to TRBJ1-1; TRBD1 might be the D (6 bases). V gave up 8 bases and J gave up 6 bases, with 34 bases separating them. The CDR3 contains 19 residues. From germline, CDR1 is LGHNA and CDR2 YNFKEQ. The CDR3 nucleotides read TGTGCCAGCTGGCGGGTGTTTCTAGGGGGGCGCTTTGTTGAAGCTGAAGCTTTCTTT. It codes for CASWRVFLGGRFVEAEAFF.

Here the CDR3 reads CASSQERASYEQYF. In DNA form, the CDR3 reads TGTGCCAGCAGCCAAGAAAGGGCCTCCTACGAGCAGTACTTC. The chain recombines TRBV4-2 with TRBJ2-7; D not certain. There are 14 residues in the CDR3. V was cut by 0 bases and J by 0 bases, with 6 bases left in between. Germline V CDR1 and CDR2: LGHNA, YNFKEQ.

This clonotype was counted only a few times. This sequence joins TRBV7-6 and TRBJ2-1; the D gene is possibly TRBD2 (5 bases). This CDR3 has 14 residues. Trimming left V 5 bases short and J 6 bases short, with 14 bases between. CDR1 and CDR2 from the germline V gene are SGHVS and FNYEAQ. The CDR3 spells CASSVDLARNEQFF. CDR3 nucleotides: TGTGCCAGCAGCGTAGACCTAGCTCGCAATGAGCAGTTCTTC.

This chain connects TRBV9 to TRBJ2-7; 7 bases align to TRBD2. The J call is doubtful: the DNA matches TRBJ2-4 better. Looked up from germline, CDR1 is SGDLS and CDR2 is YYNGEE. This CDR3 contains 15 residues. CDR3 nucleotides: TGTGCCAGCAGCGTAGCTGGGACTATAAAAAACATTCAGTACTTC. Residues: CASSVAGTIKNIQYF.

This clonotype appeared many times. The V and J genes are TRBV5-1 and TRBJ2-1; TRBD2 matches at 12 bases. V was pared by 6 bases and J by 5 bases, with 6 bases of the junction left unmatched. Germline CDR1 is SGHRS and CDR2 is YFSETQ. This CDR3 region has 15 residues. CDR3 DNA: TGCGCCAGCACTCGACTAGCGGGAGAAGACAATGAGCAGTTCTTC. It is translated as CASTRLAGEDNEQFF.

J is TRBJ1-1 and V is TRBV29-1; D not certain. The V end lost 4 bases, the J end lost 3 bases, and 15 bases lay between the germline ends. The length of the CDR3 is 14 residues. Germline-derived CDR1 and CDR2 are SQVTM and ANQGSEA. The CDR3 bases are TGCAGCGTTGGGCTACTCCTCTCGGACACTGAAGCTTTCTTT. Translated: CSVGLLLSDTEAFF.

V usage is TRBV12-3 or TRBV12-4 and J usage is TRBJ2-7, with 8 bases that match TRBD2. The J call could be wrong; TRBJ2-5 is a better fit for the DNA end. CDR3 length equals 15 residues. The CDR3 region is CASTLGGLVLETQYF. In DNA form, the CDR3 reads TGTGCCAGCACCCTTGGGGGACTAGTGTTAGAGACCCAGTACTTC.

The table lists this clonotype with a few counts. The chain recombines TRBV6-2 or TRBV6-3 with TRBJ2-1; 8 bases agree with TRBD2. The J call may be in error: the DNA end matches TRBJ2-7 better. The CDR3 length is 15 residues. Germline CDR1 and CDR2: MNHEY and SVGEGT. CDR3 nucleotide sequence: TGTGCCAGCAGTCCGGACGCGGGAGGTTACAATGAGCAGTACTTC. It codes for CASSPDAGGYNEQYF.